This entry lists 9 T cell receptor beta chains sequenced from one sample in a study of identical twins. TCRdb used MiXCR to reprocess the 5' RACE reads, holding one entry per CDR3 protein. Among around 250,000 distinct CDR3 sequences listed, about 8% were seen once. The same specimen was also included in a second study, on yellow fever vaccine responses in identical twins.

What was sequenced was CD8+ T cells sorted from blood. All receptors come from a woman aged 18-29 years in good health.

This clonotype was observed many times. This chain links TRBV10-2 with TRBJ2-2; 10 bases map to TRBD2. CDR1 WSHSY and CDR2 SAAADI come from the germline V gene. The J segment lost 4 bases and the V segment lost 6 bases, leaving 8 bases of the junction unmatched. The CDR3 consists of 16 residues. The CDR3 protein is CASRLGLAELTGELFF. The CDR3 DNA sequence: TGCGCCAGCAGGTTAGGACTAGCGGAGCTCACCGGGGAGCTGTTTTTT.

This clonotype was recorded many times. V and J are TRBV7-2 and TRBJ2-1, with D unresolved. Between the trimmed V and J ends, which lost 4 bases and 5 bases, there was a span of 21 bases. The CDR3 is 17 residues long. CDR1 and CDR2 from the germline V gene are SGHTA and FQGNSA. The DNA for the CDR3 is TGTGCCAGCAGCTCCCTGCGACCCCCATATACACACAATGAGCAGTTCTTC. It translates to CASSSLRPPYTHNEQFF.

In its sample, this clonotype was seen a few times. The V gene is TRBV29-1, the J gene TRBJ2-2; the match to TRBD1 covers 7 bases. This CDR3 is built from 17 residues. V trimming: 4 bases; J trimming: 3 bases; junction bases outside the gene matches: 14. Germline values: CDR1 SQVTM, CDR2 ANQGSEA. CDR3 protein: CSVALHSGTAYTGELFF. CDR3 sequence (DNA): TGCAGCGTTGCTCTACATTCCGGGACAGCCTACACCGGGGAGCTGTTTTTT.

This clonotype showed up just a few times. J is TRBJ2-5 and V is TRBV18; 12 bases agree with TRBD2. Looked up from germline, CDR1 is KGHSH and CDR2 is LQKENI. The trim removed 3 bases at V and 1 base at J, leaving 6 bases unmatched. The CDR3 length is 17 residues. The CDR3 here is CASSPRLAGVIQETQYF. The CDR3 nucleotides are TGTGCCAGCTCACCTCGACTAGCGGGGGTCATCCAAGAGACCCAGTACTTC.

A few counts support this clonotype. The chain joins TRBV15 to TRBJ2-7, with D tentatively TRBD2 (5 bases). V was cut by 3 bases and J by 3 bases, with 24 bases left in between. Germline V CDR1 and CDR2: LNHNV, YYDKDF (reference sequence). The CDR3 is made up of 18 amino acids. Written as DNA, the CDR3 is TGTGCCACCAGCAGCCACTTATCAGCCGGGAACCCTCGCTACGAGCAGTACTTC. This encodes CATSSHLSAGNPRYEQYF.

This clonotype has just a few counts. CDR3 DNA sequence: TGTGCCAGCAGCTTAGGGGTAGTTTGGGGGCTAGGTACAGATACGCAGTATTTT. Translation: CASSLGVVWGLGTDTQYF. The chain couples TRBV11-2 to TRBJ2-3; D perhaps matches TRBD1 (6 bases). The V gene's germline CDR1 is SGHAT and CDR2 FQNNGV. The CDR3 covers 18 residues. Trimming stripped 1 base from V and 3 bases from J, with 20 bases between.

J is TRBJ2-1 and V is TRBV2; D may match TRBD1 or TRBD2 (5 bases each). The CDR3 consists of 16 residues. V lost 4 bases to trimming and J lost 8 bases, with 21 bases between them. From germline, CDR1 is SNHLY and CDR2 FYNNEI. CDR3 coding DNA: TGTGCCAGCAGTGCCATTTCTGGGGGAATAGGGGATGAGCAGTTCTTC. This sequence encodes CASSAISGGIGDEQFF.

In this sample, this clonotype turned up a few times. V is TRBV5-6 and J is TRBJ1-2; tentative D call: TRBD1 (6 bases). The CDR3 contains 16 residues. V gave up 3 bases and J gave up 4 bases, with 19 bases separating them. Germline lookup yields CDR1 SGHDT and CDR2 YYEEEE. CDR3 residues: CASSSLLNYRVYGYTF. The DNA for the CDR3 is TGTGCCAGCAGCTCACTACTTAACTACAGGGTCTATGGCTACACCTTC.

The rearrangement links TRBV4-3 to TRBJ1-2; perhaps TRBD1 as D (6 bases). The CDR3 is 15 amino acids. In germline, CDR1 is LGHNA, CDR2 YSLEER. Trimming took 0 bases from V and 6 from J, leaving 14 bases between them. The CDR3 here is CASSQEALGADGYTF. For the CDR3, the DNA is TGCGCCAGCAGCCAAGAGGCTTTGGGGGCGGATGGCTACACCTTC.